Presented here are 25 T cell receptor beta chains from one specimen sequenced in a study of T cell responses to AZD1222 COVID-19 vaccine. This table comes from immunoSEQ multiplex PCR, and its TCRdb copy is limited to in-frame clones, with some not included. The data hold under 200,000 clones, with around 89% observed a single time. The sequencing here drew on peripheral blood, taken 28 days after the second AZD1222 dose. These receptors came from an adult who received the AZD1222 COVID-19 vaccine.

Of note for this clone: Other nucleotide sequences from this sample produce the same CDR3. The chain employs TRBV7-2 and TRBJ2-7; D is perhaps TRBD1 or TRBD2 (5 bases each). The V gene's germline CDR1 is SGHTA and CDR2 FQGNSA. This CDR3 is 14 amino acids long. The ends were cut back, 4 bases at V and 0 bases at J, with 10 bases in the middle. The CDR3 is CASSSRDGSYEQYF. CDR3 DNA: TGTGCCAGCAGCTCTCGGGACGGCTCCTACGAGCAGTACTTC.

The chain links TRBV3-1 (or the pseudogene TRBV3-2) to TRBJ2-2; either TRBD1 or TRBD2 may fit D (6 bases each). The germline V gene encodes CDR1 LGHDT and CDR2 YNNKEL (reference sequence). The V and J ends lost 4 bases and 4 bases respectively, with 13 bases between them. The CDR3 sequence is 15 residues long. The CDR3 spells CASSPPEGGTGELFF. Written as DNA, the CDR3 is TGTGCCAGCAGCCCCCCCGAGGGGGGCACCGGGGAGCTGTTTTTT.

This chain joins TRBV18 and TRBJ2-7, with 12 nucleotides matching TRBD1. This CDR3 has 15 residues. Germline CDR1 and CDR2: KGHSH and LQKENI. J lost 6 bases, V lost 3 bases, and 6 bases had no gene match. The CDR3 DNA reads as TGTGCCAGCTCACCTTCCGGGACAGGGGGCCGCGAGCAGTACTTC. This translates into CASSPSGTGGREQYF. Drawing the rest from reference TRBV18 and TRBJ2-7, the complete variable domain is NAGVMQNPRHLVRRRGQEARLRCSPMKGHSHVYWYRQLPEEGLKFMVYLQKENIIDESGMPKERFSAEFPKEGPSILRIQQVVRGDSAAYFCASSPSGTGGREQYFGPGTRLTVT.

The chain links TRBV7-3 to TRBJ2-3; 9 bases map to TRBD2. The germline gives CDR1 SGHTA, CDR2 FQGTGA. V gave up 3 bases and J gave up 0 bases; unmatched junction bases: 10. The CDR3 covers 18 residues. This CDR3 is CASSLIPSGNPSTDTQYF. CDR3 DNA sequence: TGTGCCAGCAGCTTGATTCCTAGCGGGAACCCTAGCACAGATACGCAGTATTTT.

This clone occurred once. This chain joins TRBV6-5 and TRBJ1-1, with no clear D. The CDR3 sequence is 10 residues long. V lost 6 bases and J 6 bases, leaving 5 bases between the germline ends. Germline V gene sequence: CDR1 MNHEY, CDR2 SVGAGI. DNA of the CDR3: TGTGCCAGCAGGGAGGCTGAAGCTTTCTTT. Its protein is CASREAEAFF.

This chain joins TRBV28 and TRBJ2-7; no firm D call. Germline-derived CDR1 and CDR2 are MDHEN and SYDVKM. The length of the CDR3 is 12 residues. V dropped 2 bases and J dropped 7 bases, with 9 bases sitting between them. The CDR3 nucleotides read TGTGCCAGCAGTTTACGTCTCGGGGAGCAGTACTTC. This gives the protein CASSLRLGEQYF.

This clone came up once. The chain recombines TRBV6-5 with TRBJ2-2; D is undetermined. Germline lookup yields CDR1 MNHEY and CDR2 SVGAGI. V lost 10 bases and J lost 3, with 12 bases in between. CDR3 length equals 13 residues. The CDR3 sequence: CATWVPYTGELFF. CDR3 sequence (DNA): TGTGCCACCTGGGTGCCATACACCGGGGAGCTGTTTTTT.

The rearrangement links TRBV7-2 to TRBJ2-2, with unresolved D. The CDR3 loop spans 14 amino acids. The ends were cut back, 0 bases at V and 0 bases at J, with 2 bases in the middle. Per germline, CDR1 SGHTA and CDR2 FQGNSA. The CDR3 DNA is TGTGCCAGCAGCTTAGCTACGAACACCGGGGAGCTGTTTTTT. Protein sequence: CASSLATNTGELFF.

The V call is TRBV19, the J call TRBJ2-1, with TRBD1 matching over 10 bases. The CDR3 consists of 13 residues. J was trimmed by 9 bases and V by 6 bases; bases with no gene match: 5. Per germline, CDR1 LNHDA and CDR2 SQIVND (reference sequence). The CDR3 bases are TGTGCCAGTAGACGGACAGGGGGGAGTGAGCAGTTCTTC. Translating gives CASRRTGGSEQFF.

Remarks on this clone: One junction end disagrees with the germline gene, perhaps due to a read error. The chain combines TRBV5-1 with TRBJ2-4; possibly TRBD1 for D (6 bases). This CDR3 region has 16 residues. Germline CDR1 reads SGHRS; CDR2 reads YFSETQ. CDR3 in amino acids: CASSFQGYGEKSIQYF. The CDR3, as DNA: TGCGCCAGCAGCTTTCAGGGGTATGGGGAAAAAAGCATTCAGTACTTC.

V gene TRBV13 combines with J gene TRBJ2-3; maybe TRBD2 (5 bases). The CDR3 is 16 residues long. The germline V and J ends were trimmed by 2 bases and 1 base, with 13 bases remaining between them. The germline V gene has CDR1 PRHDT and CDR2 FYEKMQ (reference sequence). The CDR3 bases are TGTGCCAGCAGCTTAATAGTGGGAGTGGGCACAGATACGCAGTATTTT. Its translation: CASSLIVGVGTDTQYF.

J is TRBJ1-2 and V is TRBV28; a weak D match, TRBD1 (5 bases). The ends were cut back, 5 bases at V and 5 bases at J, with 18 bases in the middle. This CDR3 comprises 15 residues. Germline loops: CDR1 MDHEN, CDR2 SYDVKM. CDR3 sequence reads: CASSQSGHLSYGYTF. In DNA form, the CDR3 reads TGTGCCAGCAGTCAAAGTGGACACTTATCGTATGGCTACACCTTC.

This CDR3 is CASRRDESMWNEQFF. For the CDR3, the DNA is TGCGCCAGCCGCCGAGACGAGTCGATGTGGAATGAGCAGTTCTTC. V usage is TRBV5-1 and J usage is TRBJ2-1; no firm D call. The CDR3 sequence is 15 residues long. Per the germline V gene, CDR1 is SGHRS and CDR2 is YFSETQ. V lost 7 bases to trimming and J lost 7 bases, with 21 bases between them.

The gene calls are TRBV28 and TRBJ2-6; no clear D gene. V lost 8 bases to trimming and J lost 4 bases, with 15 bases between them. The CDR3 consists of 15 residues. CDR1 MDHEN and CDR2 SYDVKM come from the germline V gene. The CDR3 nucleotides read TGTGCCAGCTCCCCTGGTGTTATCGGGGCCAACGTCCTGACTTTC. The encoded protein is CASSPGVIGANVLTF.

This chain uses TRBV5-1 with TRBJ2-6; the D gene is possibly TRBD2 (6 bases). The CDR3 is 16 residues long. V shed 0 bases and J shed 1 base, with 8 bases lying between them. Germline-derived CDR1 and CDR2 are SGHRS and YFSETQ. The CDR3: CASSLAAGSGANVLTF. Here the CDR3 DNA reads TGCGCCAGCAGCTTGGCTGCGGGGTCTGGGGCCAACGTCCTGACTTTC.

This sequence joins TRBV7-3 and TRBJ2-5; the D call may be TRBD1 or TRBD2 (5 bases each). Germline values: CDR1 SGHTA, CDR2 FQGTGA. CDR3 length: 13 amino acids. The V and J ends lost 5 bases and 5 bases respectively, with 12 bases between them. CDR3 coding DNA: TGTGCCAGCAGCCCTCCCGGGGCGGAGACCCAGTACTTC. Its translation is CASSPPGAETQYF.

The chain uses TRBV7-2 and TRBJ2-7; the D call may be TRBD1 or TRBD2 (6 bases each). Germline CDR1 SGHTA, CDR2 FQGNSA. The CDR3 is made up of 14 amino acids. The V and J ends lost 1 base and 3 bases respectively, with 10 bases between them. CDR3 DNA: TGTGCCAGCAGCTTAGGTGGAGGGGGCTACGAGCAGTACTTC. Its protein product is CASSLGGGGYEQYF.

The CDR3 DNA is TGTGCCAGCAGCCCTCAGACCGTTGCAACTAATGAAAAACTGTTTTTT. It encodes CASSPQTVATNEKLFF. This rearrangement joins TRBV4-2 to TRBJ1-4, with no clear D. Between the trimmed V and J ends, which lost 4 bases and 0 bases, there was a span of 12 bases. The CDR3 covers 16 residues. The germline gives CDR1 LGHNA, CDR2 YNFKEQ.

The chain has TRBV11-1 and TRBJ2-1; TRBD1 aligns across 7 bases. CDR3 size: 16 residues. Germline trimming cut 1 base from V and 2 bases from J; bases unmatched to any gene: 5. CDR1 is SGHAT and CDR2 is FQDESV in the germline V gene (reference sequence). CDR3 in amino acids: CASSLGATGTYNEQFF. The CDR3 DNA sequence: TGTGCCAGCAGCTTAGGCGCGACAGGGACCTACAATGAGCAGTTCTTC. Full variable domain (outside the CDR3, taken from reference TRBV11-1 and TRBJ2-1): EAEVAQSPRYKITEKSQAVAFWCDPISGHATLYWYRQILGQGPELLVQFQDESVVDDSQLPKDRFSAERLKGVDSTLKIQPAELGDSAMYLCASSLGATGTYNEQFFGPGTRLTVL.

The chain carries TRBV27 and TRBJ1-2; tentative D call: TRBD1 (5 bases). V gave up 6 bases and J gave up 0 bases, with 14 bases separating them. Germline V gene data show CDR1 as MNHEY and CDR2 as SMNVEV (reference sequence). This CDR3 has 15 residues. CDR3 residues: CASRYGDRTNYGYTF. CDR3 coding DNA: TGTGCCAGCAGATACGGGGACCGTACTAACTATGGCTACACCTTC.

The chain has TRBV5-1 and TRBJ2-3; TRBD2 aligns across 7 bases. Per the germline V gene, CDR1 is SGHRS and CDR2 is YFSETQ. V shed 1 base and J 4 bases; nucleotides not matched to a gene: 12. This CDR3 is 17 amino acids long. CDR3 bases: TGCGCCAGCAGCTTGTTGTACCAGCGGGAAAGGGCAGATACGCAGTATTTT. Translation: CASSLLYQRERADTQYF.

The V gene is TRBV7-9, the J gene TRBJ2-7, with D maybe TRBD2 (7 bases). This CDR3 region has 14 residues. Per germline, CDR1 SEHNR and CDR2 FQNEAQ (reference sequence). V lost 3 bases and J lost 0, with 9 bases in between. The CDR3 here is CASSFRGASYEQYF. In DNA, the CDR3 is TGTGCCAGCAGCTTCCGGGGGGCCTCCTACGAGCAGTACTTC.

V gene TRBV4-3 combines with J gene TRBJ2-3; D gene ambiguous. Germline CDR1 is LGHNA and CDR2 is YSLEER. The CDR3 consists of 11 residues. Trimming left V 0 bases short and J 7 bases short, with 2 bases between. The CDR3 spells CASSQDNTQYF. CDR3 nucleotides: TGCGCCAGCAGCCAAGATAATACGCAGTATTTT.

This chain links TRBV5-4 with TRBJ2-7, with D tentatively TRBD1 (6 bases). The ends were cut back, 4 bases at V and 4 bases at J, with 9 bases in the middle. The CDR3 has 12 residues. Looked up from germline, CDR1 is SGHNT and CDR2 is YYREEE (reference sequence). The CDR3 sequence: CASSQTGYEQYF. In DNA form, the CDR3 reads TGTGCCAGCAGCCAGACAGGATACGAGCAGTACTTC.

Regarding this clone: At the DNA level, this CDR3 is encoded by other sequences in the same sample as well. CDR3 sequence (DNA): TGTGCCAGTAGTATGGGGGGCTACGAGCAGTACTTC. It codes for CASSMGGYEQYF. The chain combines TRBV19 with TRBJ2-7; D is possibly TRBD2 (6 bases). This CDR3 contains 12 residues. Trimming stripped 3 bases from V and 3 bases from J, with 6 bases between. Germline V gene data show CDR1 as LNHDA and CDR2 as SQIVND (reference sequence).